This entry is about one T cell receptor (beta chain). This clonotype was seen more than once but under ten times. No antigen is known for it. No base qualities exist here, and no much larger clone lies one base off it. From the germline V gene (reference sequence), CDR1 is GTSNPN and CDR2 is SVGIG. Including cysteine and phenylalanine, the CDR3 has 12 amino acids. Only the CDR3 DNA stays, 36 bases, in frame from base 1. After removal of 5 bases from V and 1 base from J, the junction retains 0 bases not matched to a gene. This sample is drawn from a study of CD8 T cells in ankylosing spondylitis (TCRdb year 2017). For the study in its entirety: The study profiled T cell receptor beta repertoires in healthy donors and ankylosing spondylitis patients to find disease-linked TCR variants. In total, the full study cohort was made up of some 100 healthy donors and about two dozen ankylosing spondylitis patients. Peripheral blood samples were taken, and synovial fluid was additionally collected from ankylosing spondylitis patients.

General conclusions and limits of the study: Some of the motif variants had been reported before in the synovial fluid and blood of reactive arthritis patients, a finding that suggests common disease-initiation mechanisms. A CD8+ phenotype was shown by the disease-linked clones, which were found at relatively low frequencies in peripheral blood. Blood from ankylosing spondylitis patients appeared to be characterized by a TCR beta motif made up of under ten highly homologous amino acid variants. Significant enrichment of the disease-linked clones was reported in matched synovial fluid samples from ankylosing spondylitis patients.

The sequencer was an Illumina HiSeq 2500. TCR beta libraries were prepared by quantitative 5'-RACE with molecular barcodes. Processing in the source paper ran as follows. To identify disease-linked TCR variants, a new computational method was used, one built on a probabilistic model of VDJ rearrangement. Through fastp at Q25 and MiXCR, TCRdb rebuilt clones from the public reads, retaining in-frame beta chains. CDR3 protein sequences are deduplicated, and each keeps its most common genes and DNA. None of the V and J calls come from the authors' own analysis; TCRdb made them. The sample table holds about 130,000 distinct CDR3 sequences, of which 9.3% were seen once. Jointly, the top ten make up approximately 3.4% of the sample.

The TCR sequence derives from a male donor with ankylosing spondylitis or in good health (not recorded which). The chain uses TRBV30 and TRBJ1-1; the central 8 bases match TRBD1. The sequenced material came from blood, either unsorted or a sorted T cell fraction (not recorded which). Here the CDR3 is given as CAWDRGNTEAFF. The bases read TGTGCCTGGGACAGGGGGAACACTGAAGCTTTCTTT.